The 9 T cell receptor beta chains reported below all come from one sample, sequenced in a study of T cell repertoires in cytomegalovirus infection. TCRdb passed the reads through MiXCR, listing each CDR3 protein once. The table lists over 150,000 distinct CDR3 sequences, roughly a sixth of them singletons. Sequencing was done on a sample of CD8+ T cells from PBMCs. Receptors were obtained from a human donor in good health (CMV status not recorded). Some clones in this sample may be carry-over from other donors' samples.

The chain is built from TRBV7-9 and TRBJ2-5, with D unclear. The CDR3 is made up of 13 amino acids. Germline V gene lookup returns CDR1 SEHNR and CDR2 FQNEAQ (reference sequence). Between the trimmed V and J ends, which lost 0 bases and 4 bases, there was a span of 6 bases. Written as DNA, the CDR3 is TGTGCCAGCAGCTTAGCAGGGCCAGAGACCCAGTACTTC. Translated: CASSLAGPETQYF.

This chain uses TRBV7-9 with TRBJ2-2; no clear D. The CDR3 loop spans 12 amino acids. CDR1 is SEHNR and CDR2 is FQNEAQ in the germline V gene (reference sequence). Trimming pared 1 base from V and 7 bases from J, leaving 4 bases between. In DNA, the CDR3 is TGTGCCAGCAGCTTAGTCGGCGGGGAGCTGTTTTTT. It is translated as CASSLVGGELFF.

J is TRBJ1-1 and V is TRBV6-2 or TRBV6-3, with D possibly being TRBD1 (5 bases). Germline V lookup: CDR1 MNHEY, CDR2 SVGEGT. The CDR3 covers 13 residues. The ends were cut back, 6 bases at V and 5 bases at J, with 13 bases in the middle. CDR3 nucleotide sequence: TGTGCCAGCAGCGTAAGGGGAAAAACTGAAGCTTTCTTT. It is translated as CASSVRGKTEAFF.

This rearrangement joins TRBV28 to TRBJ2-3; 13 bases are shared with TRBD2. This CDR3 spans 19 amino acids. The V gene's germline CDR1 is MDHEN and CDR2 SYDVKM. V trimming: 1 base; J trimming: 3 bases; junction bases outside the gene matches: 10. The CDR3 reads CASSLSPPLAGGGTDTQYF. In DNA form, the CDR3 reads TGTGCCAGCAGTTTATCCCCCCCACTAGCGGGGGGGGGGACAGATACGCAGTATTTT.

This clonotype has more than one count but fewer than ten. The chain joins TRBV12-3 or TRBV12-4 to TRBJ1-5, with D unresolved. Deletions cut 3 bases from V and 2 bases from J, with 14 bases between. CDR3 size: 16 residues. The CDR3 DNA sequence: TGTGCCAGCAGTTTTTCGCCCGGACTACGCAATCAGCCCCAGCATTTT. This gives the protein CASSFSPGLRNQPQHF.

This clonotype has ten or more counts. This chain links TRBV7-2 with TRBJ2-7; TRBD2 agrees at 13 bases. J was trimmed by 3 bases and V by 5 bases; bases with no gene match: 7. The V gene's germline CDR1 is SGHTA and CDR2 FQGNSA. The CDR3 is 16 amino acids. Here the CDR3 DNA reads TGTGCCAGCAGCACAGGGACTAGCGGGGTTTACTACGAGCAGTACTTC. Translation gives CASSTGTSGVYYEQYF.

The chain is built from TRBV6-2 or TRBV6-3 and TRBJ2-1; TRBD1 might be the D (6 bases). This CDR3 spans 11 amino acids. Deletions cut 2 bases from V and 10 bases from J, with 6 bases between. Germline V CDR1 and CDR2: MNHEY, SVGEGT. The CDR3 protein is CASSYGQEQFF. CDR3 in DNA: TGTGCCAGCAGTTACGGACAGGAGCAGTTCTTC.

The genes are TRBV7-9 and TRBJ2-7; TRBD1 matches 8 bases. V lost 7 bases to trimming and J lost 5 bases; unmatched junction nucleotides: 4. CDR3 length equals 12 residues. CDR1 is SEHNR, CDR2 FQNEAQ, per germline (reference sequence). For the CDR3, the DNA is TGTGCCAGCAATCAGGGGGCAAACGAGCAGTACTTC. Its translation: CASNQGANEQYF.

This chain links TRBV7-6 with TRBJ2-3; 7 bases fit TRBD1. V was clipped by 5 bases and J by 6 bases; unmatched bases: 8. The germline gives CDR1 SGHVS, CDR2 FNYEAQ. This CDR3 spans 14 amino acids. The CDR3 bases are TGTGCCAGCAGCGCTTCTGGGACAGCCGATACGCAGTATTTT. Protein: CASSASGTADTQYF.